This T cell receptor (beta chain) was identified in a study of CD8 T cells in Susac syndrome. Broader study findings: Acknowledgment was made by the study that its TCR sequencing and HLA analysis involved a relatively small number of individuals.

Roughly 0.5 to 1 ug RNA was reverse transcribed with random hexamers. TCR beta CDR3 was amplified by immunoSEQ covering 54 Vbeta and 13 Jbeta. TCRdb independently ran MiXCR on the immunoSEQ multiplex PCR reads; one entry per CDR3 protein. Among roughly 150,000 distinct CDR3 sequences listed, 85% to 95% were seen once. As concerns this clonotype: What it recognizes is unknown.

This CDR3 is 15 amino acids long. V gave up 7 bases and J gave up 2 bases, with 17 bases separating them. Germline V gene data show CDR1 as MNHEY and CDR2 as SVGAGI. Sequencing of TCR beta was performed on blood CD8+ and CD4+ T cells. FACS enriched CD8+ TEMRA cells, while bulk CD8+ and CD4+ were negatively isolated. The clonotype comes from a human donor in good health. J is TRBJ2-5 and V is TRBV6-5; D unresolved. Sequencing was carried out using CD4+ T cells from PBMCs. DNA of the CDR3: TGTGCCAGCACCTCGTTGGGTACTGGTCAAGAGACCCAGTACTTC. It translates to CASTSLGTGQETQYF.